This T cell receptor (beta chain) was recorded in a study of T cells in Graves' hyperthyroidism and ophthalmopathy (dated by TCRdb to between 2017 and 2020). Background for the entire study: Peripheral blood samples were taken at the time of initial diagnosis, prior to any treatment. To identify TCR V-J signatures that set the groups apart, the researchers used a discovery cohort of more than 95 patients, made up of 40 to 45 with Graves' ophthalmopathy and some 60 with stable Graves' hyperthyroidism. After sampling, hyperthyroidism patients received methimazole starting at 30 mg daily, and ophthalmopathy patients received high-dose intravenous methylprednisolone. According to the paper, TCR Vbeta CDR3 sequencing was carried out on 135 peripheral blood samples, which came from approximately 41 ophthalmopathy, approximately 78 hyperthyroidism and about 17 progressor patients. For training and testing, the 100 or so patients in the discovery cohort were randomly divided in a 7:3 ratio. The study also compared thyroid tissue and blood T-cell repertoires from more than 5 Graves' hyperthyroidism patients. Whether ophthalmopathy could be predicted prospectively was tested in an independent validation cohort made up of 18 to 20 hyperthyroidism patients plus 17 patients who later progressed to ophthalmopathy.

The TCR beta CDR3 regions were amplified from RNA transcripts. The TCR CDR3 was subjected to a first round of RT-PCR using the HTBI primer set and the Qiagen OneStep RT-PCR kit. Libraries were constructed in a second round of multiplex PCR, after which size selection and purification were performed. Paired-end sequencing of the libraries was performed with 100 bp reads on an Illumina HiSeq2000. The published analysis was carried out like this. SOAPnuke was used to process the raw data, throwing out any read that contained adapters or uncalled bases, had a mean Phred below 15, or lacked an exact constant-primer or identifier match. COPE v1.2.5 was used to merge the high-quality paired reads, and each unique nucleotide sequence was defined as a clonotype. MiTCR v1.1 was used to align the clonotypes against IMGT TRBV, TRBD and TRBJ reference segments. Analysis was restricted to V-J combinations with a frequency above 0.0001, which covered 99% to 99.2% of repertoires. A TCS score was defined as the ratio between F50 (clonal expansion) and ExV (chaos), using BLOSUM62-based TCRdist between CDR3 peptides within each V-J. Welch's t-statistics and random forest reduced several hundred V-J features to 13, which were used in a naive Bayes classifier (R e1071). Using fastp trimming at Q25 and MiXCR clonotype assembly, TCRdb reanalyzed the public sequencing data and kept in-frame beta chains. Rows with a matching CDR3 protein are joined into one entry that keeps the most common DNA and genes. These V and J calls are TCRdb output, not the study's own analysis. The sample includes approximately 740,000 distinct CDR3 sequences, with 13% to 15% observed a single time. 10% of the sample lies in the top ten.

The germline ends are 10 bases apart after V is trimmed by 8 bases and J by 0 bases. CDR3 length: 13 amino acids, cysteine to phenylalanine. The kept DNA is CDR3 alone, 39 bases in frame from the first base. The germline V gene provides CDR1 MNHNS and CDR2 SASEGT. Broader findings and caveats from the paper: A 13 V-J signature model separated ophthalmopathy from stable hyperthyroidism, with 87.88% sensitivity and roughly 81% specificity in cross-validation and 80%/75% in testing. Sample size was not statistically predetermined, and blinding of investigators to group allocation was not performed. Most expanded thyroid clonotypes (frequency above 0.001) were also detected in blood, suggesting blood repertoires may reflect thyroid immune responses. In validation, progression to ophthalmopathy was predicted by the model with about 70% sensitivity and approximately 78% specificity, a median of approximately 7.1 months before onset.

Graves' hyperthyroidism was defined as stable when no progression to ophthalmopathy occurred over 18 months of follow-up. Hyperthyroidism patients were aged 18 to 65 years and newly diagnosed, with disease duration of less than 2 months. Exclusion was applied to patients with uncontrolled infections, other autoimmune diseases, pregnancy or lactation. Diagnoses were established on the basis of clinical symptoms, serum thyroxine and TRAb, thyroid ultrasound, and orbital computed tomography. PBMCs were separated from 10 ml of fresh peripheral blood using Ficoll-Paque density gradient centrifugation. Trizol reagent was used to extract total RNA, and RNA quality was then checked on an Agilent 2100 Bioanalyzer. In this sample, this clonotype turned up many times. Its antigen remains undetermined. No per-base quality is available; no much larger clone lies one base away.

The clonotype was recovered from a woman in her late teens or twenties with Graves' hyperthyroidism. The sequenced material came from blood. The V gene is TRBV6-1 and the J gene is TRBJ1-2; the D segment could be TRBD1, given 5 matching bases. The DNA sequence is TGTGCCAGCTGGGACCTAGCTAACTATGGCTACACCTTC. Its protein is CASWDLANYGYTF.